The rows below give T cell receptor beta chains drawn from one sample of a study of shared clonotypes between healthy human individuals. Generated by immunoSEQ multiplex PCR, the TCRdb table keeps only in-frame clones and is missing some. The sample has roughly 450,000 clones, 60% to 85% seen once. Source material: PBMCs. Receptors were obtained from a woman aged 40 to 55 in good health. Some clones in this sample may be carry-over from other donors' samples. Each CDR3 is given with its conserved first and last residue. The order of the fields is V gene, J gene, clone size, D gene, CDR3 DNA, CDR3 protein. A D gene is named only where the DNA matches it firmly. A row's size may be missing; if present it is once, few, many or a size class.

>TRBV4-2|TRBJ2-5|-|-
TGTGCCAGCAGCCAAAACCCTGGACCAAGCCAAGAGACCCAGTACTTC
CASSQNPGPSQETQYF
>TRBV5-1|TRBJ1-1|once|-
TGCGCCAGCAGCGAGGGAAACACTGAAGCTTTCTTT
CASSEGNTEAFF
>TRBV7-2|TRBJ1-3|-|-
TGTGCCAGCAGCTTAGGGGGGAATTCTGGAAACACCATATATTTT
CASSLGGNSGNTIYF
>TRBV5-6|TRBJ2-2|-|-
TGTGCCAGCAGCTCCGCCTACGGGCATGACACCGGGGAGCTGTTTTTT
CASSSAYGHDTGELFF
>TRBV11-2|TRBJ2-5|few|-
TGTGCCAGCAGCTTAGTGGGATTACAAGAGACCCAGTACTTC
CASSLVGLQETQYF
>TRBV7-9|TRBJ2-1|few|TRBD2
TGTGCCAGCAGCGGTACGACTAGCGGGAGGGCCGGGCAGTTCTTC
CASSGTTSGRAGQFF
>TRBV5-4|TRBJ2-2|-|TRBD2
TGTGCCAGCAGGGGACTAGCGGAGGGGAACACCGGGGAGCTGTTTTTT
CASRGLAEGNTGELFF
>TRBV28|TRBJ1-4|-|TRBD1
TGTGCCAGCAGACCGGGGCCGGACAGGGGTAATGAAAAACTGTTTTTT
CASRPGPDRGNEKLFF
>TRBV7-9|TRBJ2-6|-|-
TGTGCCAGCAGCCCCTGGGGTGGGGCCAACGTCCTGACTTTC
CASSPWGGANVLTF
>TRBV11-1|TRBJ2-7|-|-
TGTGCCAGCAGCCAAAGTCGGCCCTCCTACGAGCAGTACTTC
CASSQSRPSYEQYF
>TRBV5-6|TRBJ1-2|once|-
TGTGCCAGCAGCTTGGGCCCCAGGTCCTATGGCTACACCTTC
CASSLGPRSYGYTF
>TRBV18|TRBJ1-1|once|-
TGTGCCAGCTCACCGGGGCGGAGGGGGACTGAAGCTTTCTTT
CASSPGRRGTEAFF
>TRBV10-3|TRBJ1-5|many|TRBD1
TGTGCCGTCACAGGGGACCCGAATCAGCCCCAGCATTTT
CAVTGDPNQPQHF
>TRBV7-2|TRBJ2-7|-|TRBD1
TGTGCCAGCAGCCCTCGGACAGGGGGCGGCTACGAGCAGTACTTC
CASSPRTGGGYEQYF
>TRBV28|TRBJ2-7|once|-
TGTGCCAGCATGGGTAGCGGAAACTACGAGCAGTACTTC
CASMGSGNYEQYF
>TRBV7-7|TRBJ2-7|-|-
TGTGCCAGCAGCTTAAGCAGGGACTACGAGCAGTACTTC
CASSLSRDYEQYF
>TRBV7-3|TRBJ2-3|-|TRBD2
TGTGCCAGCAGCTTGAGCGGGATCCCCACAGATACGCAGTATTTT
CASSLSGIPTDTQYF
>TRBV28|TRBJ2-7|-|-
TGTGCCAGCAGTTTAGACCCGGCGTCCTACGAGCAGTACTTC
CASSLDPASYEQYF
>TRBV10-3|TRBJ2-5|once|TRBD2
TGTGCCATCAGTGAGGGAGCGGGAGGGAATCAAGAGACCCAGTACTTC
CAISEGAGGNQETQYF
>TRBV29-1|TRBJ2-7|-|-
TGCAGCGTTGGTTTAGGCTCCTACGAGCAGTACTTC
CSVGLGSYEQYF
>TRBV15|TRBJ1-1|-|TRBD1
TGTGCCACCAGAAACAGACAGGGGGCGGTGAACACTGAAGCTTTCTTT
CATRNRQGAVNTEAFF
>TRBV15|TRBJ1-5|-|TRBD1
TGTGCCACCAGCAGTGACAGGGATAGCAATCAGCCCCAGCATTTT
CATSSDRDSNQPQHF
>TRBV29-1|TRBJ2-1|-|TRBD2
TGCAGCGTTGGGCTAGCGGGTGGTGCTGAGCAGTTCTTC
CSVGLAGGAEQFF
>TRBV7-8|TRBJ2-7|-|-
TGTGCCAGCAGCTTAGCGCCTATTTCCCACGAGCAGTACTTC
CASSLAPISHEQYF
>TRBV10-3|TRBJ2-7|-|-
TGTGCAGTCAGGTCGCAGGGGAACGAGCAGTACTTC
CAVRSQGNEQYF
>TRBV11-2|TRBJ2-3|-|-
TGTGCCAGCAGCCAAATGAGTCTTGATACGCAGTATTTT
CASSQMSLDTQYF